There are a few counts of the clone carrying this TCR beta chain. RNA totalling about 0.45 to 1 ug underwent reverse transcription with random hexamers. MiXCR, run by TCRdb on the immunoSEQ multiplex PCR reads, gives a single entry per CDR3 protein. The table lists about 400,000 distinct CDR3 sequences, approximately 85% of them singletons. CDR3 length equals 11 residues. Germline loops: CDR1 SGHVS, CDR2 FQNEAQ. The germline V and J ends were trimmed by 8 bases and 2 bases, with 6 bases remaining between them. The sample belongs to a study of CD8 T cells in Susac syndrome. Sequenced sample: CD8+ T cells from PBMCs. V is TRBV7-8 and J is TRBJ1-2; D not certain. The receptor was isolated from a human donor with multiple sclerosis. Here the CDR3 DNA reads TGTGCCAGCCTATACAACTATGGCTACACCTTC. Translation: CASLYNYGYTF.